This passage covers 23 T cell receptor beta chains from one sample sequenced in a study of OX40 agonist ivuxolimab in advanced cancers. Sequencing was performed with immunoSEQ multiplex PCR; in TCRdb, only in-frame clones are kept and a portion is missing. This table holds fewer than 30,000 clones, 75% to 85% found once. The sequences come from CD4+ or CD8+ T cells sorted from blood, collected in a trial of the OX40 agonist ivuxolimab. Receptors originate from an adult with an advanced solid tumor such as melanoma, head and neck, liver or kidney cancer.

This chain connects TRBV6-1 to TRBJ1-4; maybe TRBD1 (5 bases). V gave up 2 bases and J gave up 6 bases, with 10 bases separating them. Germline CDR1 and CDR2: MNHNS and SASEGT. The CDR3 is made up of 14 amino acids. CDR3 nucleotide sequence: TGTGCCAGCAGTGAAACAACGGGGGATGAAAAACTGTTTTTT. It encodes CASSETTGDEKLFF.

The chain joins TRBV6-5 to TRBJ2-2; D possibly corresponds to TRBD2 (5 bases). Germline loops: CDR1 MNHEY, CDR2 SVGAGI. The CDR3 sequence is 13 residues long. Trimming removed 4 bases at V and 9 bases at J, with 12 bases between. The CDR3 DNA sequence: TGTGCCAGCAGTTTTTATGGGAGTCGGGAGCTGTTTTTT. It is translated as CASSFYGSRELFF.

The chain has TRBV7-9 and TRBJ2-5; the D gene could be TRBD1 or TRBD2 (5 bases each). The J call may be incorrect, as the DNA end agrees better with TRBJ2-7. Germline CDR1 SEHNR, CDR2 FQNEAQ (reference sequence). The CDR3 contains 14 residues. In DNA form, the CDR3 reads TGTGCCAGCAGCCGGGACGGATCGTCCTACGAGCAGTACTTC. Its translation: CASSRDGSSYEQYF.

V is TRBV25-1 and J is TRBJ1-5; D remains ambiguous. CDR1 and CDR2 (germline): MGHDK, SYGVNS. V was cut by 6 bases and J by 2 bases, with 8 bases left in between. The CDR3 has 13 residues. The CDR3 sequence: CASSGVGNQPQHF. CDR3 DNA sequence: TGTGCCAGCAGCGGGGTAGGCAATCAGCCCCAGCATTTT.

V is TRBV9 and J is TRBJ2-1, with 15 bases fitting TRBD2. CDR1 is SGDLS and CDR2 is YYNGEE in the germline V gene. V trimming: 0 bases; J trimming: 4 bases; junction bases outside the gene matches: 2. This CDR3 has 17 residues. CDR3 bases: TGTGCCAGCAGCGTAGGGACTAGCGGGGGGGTTTACAATGAGCAGTTCTTC. It specifies CASSVGTSGGVYNEQFF.

This chain links TRBV6-1 with TRBJ2-1; D unresolved. Trimming shortened V by 1 base and J by 9 bases, and 7 bases separated the two germline ends. This CDR3 has 12 residues. Germline values: CDR1 MNHNS, CDR2 SASEGT. CDR3 nucleotides: TGTGCCAGCAGTGAAGTTTGGGGTGAGCAGTTCTTC. The encoded protein is CASSEVWGEQFF.

The gene calls are TRBV11-2 and TRBJ2-3, with a weak D call TRBD2 (6 bases). In germline, CDR1 is SGHAT, CDR2 FQNNGV. Trimming took off 3 bases at V and 0 bases at J, with 10 bases between the two ends. There are 15 residues in the CDR3. This chain's CDR3 is CASSLYGRSTDTQYF. CDR3 bases: TGTGCCAGCAGCTTGTACGGGAGAAGCACAGATACGCAGTATTTT.

This chain joins TRBV13 and TRBJ2-4; TRBD1 might be the D (6 bases). From germline, CDR1 is PRHDT and CDR2 FYEKMQ (reference sequence). Trimming stripped 6 bases from V and 3 bases from J, with 15 bases between. This CDR3 region has 15 residues. The CDR3 bases are TGTGCCAGCAGTTTTACAGGGAACAGCAAAAACATTCAGTACTTC. It translates to CASSFTGNSKNIQYF. Combining the CDR3 with reference TRBV13 and TRBJ2-4 gives the whole variable domain AAGVIQSPRHLIKEKRETATLKCYPIPRHDTVYWYQQGPGQDPQFLISFYEKMQSDKGSIPDRFSAQQFSDYHSELNMSSLELGDSALYFCASSFTGNSKNIQYFGAGTRLSVL.

The rearrangement uses TRBV9 and TRBJ2-2, with D possibly TRBD1 on 6 matching bases. V was cut by 3 bases and J by 6 bases, with 21 bases left in between. The CDR3 is 17 residues long. Per germline, CDR1 SGDLS and CDR2 YYNGEE. CDR3 in amino acids: CASSDHPERGISGELFF. The CDR3 DNA is TGTGCCAGCAGCGACCACCCAGAAAGGGGGATCTCCGGGGAGCTGTTTTTT.

This rearrangement joins TRBV18 to TRBJ1-1; 7 bases line up with TRBD1. This CDR3 contains 16 residues. V was clipped by 2 bases and J by 5 bases; unmatched bases: 11. Germline CDR1 and CDR2: KGHSH and LQKENI. This CDR3 is CASSPSPQGLGTEAFF. CDR3 nucleotide sequence: TGTGCCAGCTCACCATCCCCACAGGGGCTAGGAACTGAAGCTTTCTTT.

This sequence joins TRBV7-9 and TRBJ1-5, with 7 bases that match TRBD1. This CDR3 is 15 amino acids long. With V trimmed by 5 bases and J by 3 bases, 7 bases remained unmatched. CDR1 SEHNR and CDR2 FQNEAQ come from the germline V gene (reference sequence). CDR3 protein: CASSLETGLNQPQHF. DNA of the CDR3: TGTGCCAGCAGCCTAGAGACAGGGCTCAATCAGCCCCAGCATTTT.

This clone has just a few counts. V is TRBV5-6 and J is TRBJ1-1; the match to TRBD1 covers 9 bases. The V segment lost 5 bases and the J segment 4 bases; nucleotides outside the gene matches: 3. From germline, CDR1 is SGHDT and CDR2 YYEEEE. The CDR3 extends over 13 amino acids. The CDR3 loop reads CASRLTGGTEAFF. CDR3 nucleotide sequence: TGTGCCAGCAGGTTGACAGGGGGCACTGAAGCTTTCTTT.

CDR3 in amino acids: CASSSPLTSFETQYF. The CDR3 coding sequence is TGTGCCAGCAGTTCCCCCTTAACTAGCTTCGAGACCCAGTACTTC. The rearrangement uses TRBV6-5 and TRBJ2-5; weak D call: TRBD2 (6 bases). This CDR3 is 15 amino acids long. Trimming left V 4 bases short and J 5 bases short, with 17 bases between. Germline CDR1 MNHEY, CDR2 SVGAGI.

The chain is built from TRBV6-1 and TRBJ2-3; TRBD2 agrees at 9 bases. Germline V gene sequence: CDR1 MNHNS, CDR2 SASEGT. CDR3 length: 16 amino acids. V shed 4 bases and J 2 bases; nucleotides not matched to a gene: 7. In DNA, the CDR3 is TGTGCCAGCAGTGCCCTAGCGGGGCTTTTCACAGATACGCAGTATTTT. It yields the protein CASSALAGLFTDTQYF.

This clone was observed a handful of times. The chain joins TRBV7-9 to TRBJ2-1; perhaps TRBD1 as D (7 bases). This CDR3 comprises 16 residues. Trimming shortened V by 2 bases and J by 3 bases, and 14 bases separated the two germline ends. Germline V lookup: CDR1 SEHNR, CDR2 FQNEAQ (reference sequence). DNA for the CDR3: TGTGCCAGCAGCTTACGGCAGGGGGGCCTCTACAATGAGCAGTTCTTC. Translating gives CASSLRQGGLYNEQFF.

This chain joins TRBV7-9 and TRBJ1-2; 7 nucleotides agree with TRBD1. Germline CDR1 is SEHNR and CDR2 is FQNEAQ (reference sequence). The V segment lost 3 bases and the J segment 3 bases; nucleotides outside the gene matches: 1. The CDR3 runs to 13 residues. The DNA of the CDR3 is TGTGCCAGCAGCTTCGGGACAGACTATGGCTACACCTTC. It encodes CASSFGTDYGYTF.

This chain joins TRBV7-8 and TRBJ2-3; TRBD1 might be the D (6 bases). The V and J ends lost 1 base and 6 bases respectively, with 20 bases between them. Germline V lookup: CDR1 SGHVS, CDR2 FQNEAQ. The CDR3 totals 17 residues. The chain's CDR3 is CASSLGLGAGILDTQYF. The CDR3 DNA sequence: TGTGCCAGCAGCTTAGGCCTGGGGGCCGGAATTCTGGATACGCAGTATTTT.

This clone was detected only once. The chain has TRBV7-6 and TRBJ1-3, with no clear D. V was cut by 5 bases and J by 3 bases, with 8 bases left in between. CDR1 and CDR2 from the germline V gene are SGHVS and FNYEAQ. The CDR3 extends over 13 amino acids. The CDR3 bases are TGTGCCAGCAGCGGTGCCGATGGAAACACCATATATTTT. It yields the protein CASSGADGNTIYF.

The rearrangement links TRBV6-5 to TRBJ2-5, with D perhaps matching TRBD1 or TRBD2 (5 bases each). Germline V CDR1 and CDR2: MNHEY, SVGAGI. The CDR3 consists of 15 residues. The V gene lost 7 bases and the J gene lost 5 bases, with 20 bases spanning the gap. DNA for the CDR3: TGTGCCAGCATTCCGGGACCGCCGGCCTCGGAGACCCAGTACTTC. Protein product: CASIPGPPASETQYF.

The chain employs TRBV27 and TRBJ1-5, with a weak D call TRBD1 (5 bases). V shed 5 bases and J shed 7 bases, with 9 bases lying between them. This CDR3 comprises 12 residues. Germline V CDR1 and CDR2: MNHEY, SMNVEV (reference sequence). The CDR3 here is CASSVAGQPQHF. CDR3 DNA sequence: TGTGCCAGCAGTGTCGCAGGGCAGCCCCAGCATTTT.

This clone has only a few counts. The V and J genes are TRBV11-2 and TRBJ2-1; D may be TRBD2 (6 bases). The CDR3 spans 14 residues. The V gene lost 2 bases and the J gene lost 4 bases, with 9 bases spanning the gap. CDR1 is SGHAT and CDR2 is FQNNGV in the germline V gene. The CDR3 DNA follows: TGTGCCAGCAGCTTATATGCGGGGTACAATGAGCAGTTCTTC. Amino acids: CASSLYAGYNEQFF. Full variable domain (outside the CDR3, taken from reference TRBV11-2 and TRBJ2-1): EAGVAQSPRYKIIEKRQSVAFWCNPISGHATLYWYQQILGQGPKLLIQFQNNGVVDDSQLPKDRFSAERLKGVDSTLKIQPAKLEDSAVYLCASSLYAGYNEQFFGPGTRLTVL.

The chain links TRBV7-2 to TRBJ2-1; perhaps TRBD1 as D (6 bases). V shed 3 bases and J shed 2 bases, with 11 bases lying between them. Germline CDR1 is SGHTA and CDR2 is FQGNSA. This CDR3 is 15 amino acids long. Written as DNA, the CDR3 is TGTGCCAGCAGCTTTGGACAGATCCCCTACAATGAGCAGTTCTTC. This sequence encodes CASSFGQIPYNEQFF.

Regarding this clone: This CDR3 is also generated by other DNA sequences in the sample. The rearrangement joins TRBV4-3 to TRBJ2-3, with D possibly TRBD2 on 6 matching bases. This CDR3 contains 15 residues. Germline V CDR1 and CDR2: LGHNA, YSLEER. V lost 4 bases and J lost 0, with 11 bases in between. The CDR3 loop reads CASSPMGGSTDTQYF. The CDR3 nucleotides are TGCGCCAGCAGCCCAATGGGGGGAAGCACAGATACGCAGTATTTT.